Described below is a single T cell receptor (beta chain) sequence and its context. Its recognized antigen is unknown. Per-nucleotide qualities are absent, and no much larger clonotype sits a single base away. The source of the sample is a study of blood T cell repertoires in COVID-19 (dated by TCRdb to 2018 to 2020). Turning to the overall study: Collaborator samples came from the United States, Italy and Spain and covered acute and convalescent phases of COVID-19. The material from the prospective study consisted of cDNA or gDNA derived from T cells, B-cell-depleted T cells, or PBMCs. The dataset comprised deeply sampled blood TCRbeta repertoires from subjects exposed to, actively infected with, or recovered from COVID-19. A freely available public database, intended as a resource for researchers studying the immune response to SARS-CoV-2, is where the repertoires were released. The samples were drawn from the first 160 participants of the ongoing ImmuneRACE study and from about 1,200 subjects provided by 6 global collaborators. A de-identified subject ID, COVID-19 status, age in years and sex were almost always included in the sample metadata. Where HLA class I and class II types were available, the types were taken from metadata supplied by the sample provider, not from assay-based typing. Summary of the overall study and its limitations: How much clinical and demographic metadata was included differed by source and by participant, and the metadata was provided uncurated.

Collaborating institutions collected whole blood in K2EDTA tubes following their own protocols. For TCRbeta analysis, collaborators shipped samples as frozen whole blood, isolated PBMCs, or DNA extracted from either of those sample types. TCRbeta CDR3 regions were amplified from genomic DNA by means of the immunoSEQ Assay, a bias-controlled multiplex PCR. From the authors' description of their analysis: The number of nucleated cells in each sample was estimated from the amplification of reference gene primers within the assay. Sequence reads were collapsed and filtered to measure the absolute abundance of every unique TCRbeta CDR3 rearrangement. For each sample, productive Simpson clonality was calculated as the square root of Simpson's diversity index over productive rearrangements. TCRdb limited this immuneACCESS table to in-frame rearrangements with V and J called. A share of clones is missing; checked studies link under half to unresolved V genes, and the rest is unexplained. Clone size and V and J calls were adopted from that table, with D and trimming inferred from the DNA. The sample table lists hundreds of thousands of clones, 70% to 85% of them with a count of one. Under 2% of the sample lies in the top ten.

Sequenced sample: peripheral blood. This receptor was taken from a woman older than 75 with acute or convalescent COVID-19.

Here the CDR3 is given as CASTPGETQYF. The nucleotide sequence reads TGTGCCAGCACCCCGGGAGAGACCCAGTACTTC. The chain is encoded by TRBV6-5 joined to TRBJ2-5; no D gene can be assigned with confidence. From a lookup of the germline V gene, CDR1 and CDR2 are MNHEY and SVGAGI. The CDR3 measures 11 amino acids from cysteine to phenylalanine. Only CDR3 DNA is held: 33 bases, read in frame from base 1. V is cut by 7 bases and J by 4 bases, and the space between the germline ends is 7 bases.